This T cell receptor beta chain originates from a study of cytomegalovirus exposure and HLA in healthy donors. Notes on this clone: Its antigen is undetermined.

The PCR made use of 60 Vbeta and 13 Jbeta primers. The method was immunoSEQ multiplex PCR; TCRdb's version includes in-frame clones alone and lacks a portion of them. The top ten hold approximately 5.6% of the sample, which has roughly 100,000 clones, approximately 80% seen once. V lost 4 bases to trimming and J lost 0 bases; unmatched junction nucleotides: 5. The CDR3 contains 15 residues. The V gene's germline CDR1 is SGHNT and CDR2 YENEEA. General study points: A later analysis linked a missense DCLRE1C variant to TCR beta V- and J-gene trimming.

Sequencing was performed on PBMCs. This chain connects TRBV11-3 to TRBJ2-7, with 8 bases lining up with TRBD2. The sequence derives from a male donor in good health and CMV-seronegative. The CDR3 sequence is CASSSFSGISYEQYF. The CDR3, as DNA: TGTGCCAGCAGCTCCTTTAGCGGGATCTCCTACGAGCAGTACTTC.